This T cell receptor beta chain comes out of a study of persistence of HIV-infected CD4 T cells. This was the immunoSEQ version 4 assay in survey mode. Produced via immunoSEQ multiplex PCR; TCRdb's table is partial and in-frame only. The table shows 40,000 to 60,000 clones, with 85% to 90% occurring only once. The CDR3 has 16 amino acids. Germline V gene lookup returns CDR1 SGHTA and CDR2 FQGNSA. With 1 base removed from V and 5 bases from J, the gap between germline ends came to 14 bases. Study-wide points: Degenerate expanded CDR3beta sequences were enriched among CMV- and Gag-responding cells.

Concerning this clone itself: Its specificity is unknown.

Nonspecific anti-CD3/anti-CD28 bead stimulation represents the broad CD4+ T cell repertoire. CD4+ T cells upregulating both CD40 ligand and CD69 were sorted as responding cells. This TCR was sampled from an adult woman with HIV who was CMV-seropositive. This rearrangement joins TRBV7-2 to TRBJ1-4; D possibly corresponds to TRBD1 (5 bases). The specimen was CD4+ T cells sorted from PBMCs after roughly 19-hour stimulation, collected from a patient who received antiretroviral therapy. The chain's CDR3 is CASSLGRASRNEKLFF. The CDR3 bases are TGTGCCAGCAGCTTAGGCAGGGCTTCCCGAAATGAAAAACTGTTTTTT.